This T cell receptor (beta chain) was captured by sequencing in a study of shared clonotypes between healthy human individuals. Looking at the study overall: In total, the donors were a couple of women and three men aged 18 to 49.

Study-wide results and limits: The low donor count limited represented genetic and exposure-history diversity.

There are a few counts of this clone. Its target is not known. V lost 3 bases to trimming and J lost 7 bases, with 12 bases between them. CDR1 and CDR2 (germline): SNHLY, FYNNEI. The CDR3 has 13 amino acids. Terminally differentiated effector memory CD45RA+ cells were excluded from the naive CD8 cells, which were CD45RO-negative and positively selected for CCR7. The study enrolled healthy HIV-negative adults without recent acute infections or vaccinations as donors. The protocol was immunoSEQ multiplex PCR, while the TCRdb copy is restricted to in-frame clones and leaves out a portion. The sample comprises roughly 2,000,000 clones, approximately 94% of which are singletons, and under 1.5% rests with the top ten.

The chain combines TRBV2 with TRBJ2-5; unclear D gene. This TCR came from a man between 18 and 29 years old in good health. The sample was naive CD8+ T cells sorted from blood. The CDR3 sequence is CASSDLPPGTQYF. CDR3 in DNA: TGTGCCAGCAGTGATCTACCTCCGGGGACCCAGTACTTC.